One sample yielded the 25 T cell receptor beta chains listed below, sequenced in a study of blood T cell repertoires in COVID-19. The assay was immunoSEQ multiplex PCR, and TCRdb's table has in-frame clones only and misses some. This sample carries about 62,000 clones, more than 75% of them seen once, and the ten largest clones take more than 0.8%. What was sequenced was peripheral blood. These receptors were taken from a man between 65 and 85 years old with acute or convalescent COVID-19.

V usage is TRBV5-1 and J usage is TRBJ1-1, with no clear D. V was cut by 5 bases and J by 1 base, with 6 bases left in between. The germline V gene encodes CDR1 SGHRS and CDR2 YFSETQ. There are 12 residues in the CDR3. This CDR3 reads CASRETNTEAFF. CDR3 in DNA: TGCGCCAGCAGGGAGACGAACACTGAAGCTTTCTTT.

The J gene is TRBJ1-5, the V gene TRBV27; a possible D gene is TRBD1 (5 bases). V was pared by 10 bases and J by 0 bases, with 16 bases between. This CDR3 has 15 residues. The germline gives CDR1 MNHEY, CDR2 SMNVEV (reference sequence). CDR3 amino acids: CATVASGDSNQPQHF. The CDR3 nucleotides are TGTGCCACCGTGGCTTCGGGGGATAGCAATCAGCCCCAGCATTTT.

This sequence joins TRBV4-1 and TRBJ1-5, with D perhaps matching TRBD1 (5 bases). CDR1 and CDR2 from the germline V gene are MGHRA and YSYEKL. CDR3 length: 17 amino acids. Trimming removed 2 bases from V and 0 bases from J, with 14 bases in between. As DNA, the CDR3 is TGCGCCAGCAGCCAACCTGGGGGGTCCTATAGCAATCAGCCCCAGCATTTT. Its translation: CASSQPGGSYSNQPQHF.

J is TRBJ1-6 and V is TRBV6-4; TRBD1 is a possible D gene (5 bases). V was trimmed by 6 bases and J by 7 bases, leaving 13 bases between them. The CDR3 covers 14 residues. Germline CDR1 MRHNA, CDR2 SNTAGT. The DNA for the CDR3 is TGTGCCAGCAGGCAGGGTATCGGAAATTCACCCCTCCACTTT. The encoded protein is CASRQGIGNSPLHF.

The chain combines TRBV5-4 with TRBJ1-2, with D possibly TRBD1 on 6 matching bases. CDR1 and CDR2 (germline): SGHNT, YYREEE (reference sequence). Trimming took off 4 bases at V and 0 bases at J, with 13 bases between the two ends. CDR3 length: 15 amino acids. DNA of the CDR3: TGTGCCAGCAGCCCGACCGGACAGACTAACTATGGCTACACCTTC. Protein product: CASSPTGQTNYGYTF.

The rearrangement joins TRBV19 to TRBJ1-1, with 8 nucleotides matching TRBD1. The V gene's germline CDR1 is LNHDA and CDR2 SQIVND (reference sequence). After removal of 6 bases from V and 0 bases from J, the junction contained 6 bases not matched to a gene. The CDR3 covers 15 residues. In DNA form, the CDR3 reads TGTGCCAGTAGCCCAACGGACAGGGTGAACACTGAAGCTTTCTTT. Protein product: CASSPTDRVNTEAFF.

The V call is TRBV3-1 (or the pseudogene TRBV3-2), the J call TRBJ1-1; 9 nucleotides line up with TRBD1. The V and J ends lost 3 bases and 4 bases, in that order; junction bases with no gene match: 6. CDR3 size: 15 residues. Germline V CDR1 and CDR2: LGHDT, YNNKEL (reference sequence). CDR3 region: CASSQTGGYVTEAFF. CDR3 nucleotides: TGTGCCAGCAGCCAGACAGGGGGTTACGTCACTGAAGCTTTCTTT.

The chain has TRBV7-2 and TRBJ2-1; 8 nucleotides line up with TRBD2. J was trimmed by 4 bases and V by 6 bases; bases with no gene match: 11. In germline, CDR1 is SGHTA, CDR2 FQGNSA. CDR3 length equals 16 residues. The CDR3 loop is CASSGGGGGLYNEQFF. CDR3 sequence (DNA): TGTGCCAGCAGTGGGGGCGGCGGGGGGCTTTACAATGAGCAGTTCTTC.

This chain links TRBV7-8 with TRBJ2-7; TRBD1 matches at 8 bases. There are 13 residues in the CDR3. V shed 5 bases and J 4 bases; nucleotides not matched to a gene: 4. Germline lookup yields CDR1 SGHVS and CDR2 FQNEAQ. The CDR3, as DNA: TGTGCCAGCAGCACCCGGACAGGGTACGAGCAGTACTTC. It encodes CASSTRTGYEQYF.

The chain is built from TRBV7-3 and TRBJ2-7; the D gene is possibly TRBD2 (6 bases). V shed 4 bases and J shed 6 bases, with 16 bases lying between them. The germline gives CDR1 SGHTA, CDR2 FQGTGA. The CDR3 consists of 14 residues. The CDR3 reads CASSSSDKGGEQYF. DNA for the CDR3: TGTGCCAGCAGCTCTTCGGACAAGGGAGGCGAGCAGTACTTC. The whole variable domain, filled in from reference TRBV7-3 and TRBJ2-7, reads GAGVSQTPSNKVTEKGKYVELRCDPISGHTALYWYRQSLGQGPEFLIYFQGTGAADDSGLPNDRFFAVRPEGSVSTLKIQRTERGDSAVYLCASSSSDKGGEQYFGPGTRLTVT.

This clone was picked up one time. J is TRBJ1-3 and V is TRBV12-3 or TRBV12-4; D uncertain. The CDR3 runs to 13 residues. Trimming removed 6 bases at V and 2 bases at J, with 8 bases between. The DNA for the CDR3 is TGTGCCAGCAGGTCCCCGGCTGGAAACACCATATATTTT. Amino acid sequence: CASRSPAGNTIYF.

This chain uses TRBV27 with TRBJ2-6, with D possibly TRBD1 on 6 matching bases. Trimming shortened V by 2 bases and J by 6 bases, and 11 bases separated the two germline ends. The CDR3 has 15 residues. Germline V lookup: CDR1 MNHEY, CDR2 SMNVEV (reference sequence). As DNA, the CDR3 is TGTGCCAGCAGTTTAGGACAGCTTACGGCCAACGTCCTGACTTTC. Protein sequence: CASSLGQLTANVLTF.

The V call is TRBV29-1, the J call TRBJ1-2; 7 positions agree with TRBD1. V dropped 2 bases and J dropped 7; count of bases not matched to a gene: 4. The CDR3 sequence is 12 residues long. Looked up from germline, CDR1 is SQVTM and CDR2 is ANQGSEA. The CDR3 protein is CSVETGAGGYTF. The CDR3 nucleotides are TGCAGCGTTGAAACAGGGGCGGGTGGCTACACCTTC. The full variable domain, completed using reference TRBV29-1 and TRBJ1-2, is SAVISQKPSRDICQRGTSLTIQCQVDSQVTMMFWYRQQPGQSLTLIATANQGSEATYESGFVIDKFPISRPNLTFSTLTVSNMSPEDSSIYLCSVETGAGGYTFGSGTRLTVV.

The chain carries TRBV15 and TRBJ1-2; D may be TRBD1 (5 bases). CDR1 and CDR2 from the germline V gene are LNHNV and YYDKDF (reference sequence). Trimming took 0 bases from V and 5 from J, leaving 13 bases between them. This CDR3 is 15 amino acids long. CDR3 residues: CATSRDLPGGYGYTF. The CDR3 DNA is TGTGCCACCAGCAGAGATCTCCCGGGGGGTTATGGCTACACCTTC. Full variable domain (remainder filled in from reference TRBV15 and TRBJ1-2): DAMVIQNPRYQVTQFGKPVTLSCSQTLNHNVMYWYQQKSSQAPKLLFHYYDKDFNNEADTPDNFQSRRPNTSFCFLDIRSPGLGDTAMYLCATSRDLPGGYGYTFGSGTRLTVV.

The chain carries TRBV6-6 and TRBJ1-1, with TRBD1 identical over 7 bases. The ends lost 7 bases at V and 5 bases at J; junction bases unmatched: 10. Germline V gene sequence: CDR1 MNHNY, CDR2 SVGAGI (reference sequence). The CDR3 is 14 residues long. The CDR3 DNA sequence: TGTGCCAGCAAAGACAGGGAAGGAATAACTGAAGCTTTCTTT. The encoded protein is CASKDREGITEAFF.

The rearrangement joins TRBV5-1 to TRBJ2-7; 7 nucleotides line up with TRBD2. Losses at the gene ends were 0 bases for V and 3 bases for J; bases not matched to a gene: 9. The CDR3 totals 16 residues. Germline V gene sequence: CDR1 SGHRS, CDR2 YFSETQ. The chain's CDR3 is CASSLAGGTYGYEQYF. In nucleotides, the CDR3 is TGCGCCAGCAGCTTGGCCGGGGGGACGTACGGCTACGAGCAGTACTTC.

The CDR3 reads CASSPPNNNAEAFF. The CDR3 DNA reads as TGTGCCAGCTCACCCCCGAACAATAACGCTGAAGCTTTCTTT. The chain couples TRBV18 to TRBJ1-1; D uncertain. V was trimmed by 3 bases and J by 6 bases, leaving 14 bases between them. CDR3 length equals 14 residues. Germline lookup yields CDR1 KGHSH and CDR2 LQKENI.

The chain employs TRBV2 and TRBJ2-7; 9 nucleotides match TRBD1. Trimming at V came to 7 bases and at J to 3 bases, leaving 10 bases not matched to a gene. The length of the CDR3 is 15 residues. Germline-derived CDR1 and CDR2 are SNHLY and FYNNEI. CDR3 coding DNA: TGTGCCAGCATTTTGACCGGGACAGGGAACTACGAGCAGTACTTC. Its translation: CASILTGTGNYEQYF. Filled out from reference TRBV2 and TRBJ2-7, the complete variable domain reads EPEVTQTPSHQVTQMGQEVILRCVPISNHLYFYWYRQILGQKVEFLVSFYNNEISEKSEIFDDQFSVERPDGSNFTLKIRSTKLEDSAMYFCASILTGTGNYEQYFGPGTRLTVT.

This clone has more than one count but fewer than ten. The rearrangement joins TRBV6-1 to TRBJ2-1, with 13 positions matching TRBD2. Per germline, CDR1 MNHNS and CDR2 SASEGT. This CDR3 comprises 16 residues. V lost 4 bases to trimming and J lost 7 bases; unmatched junction nucleotides: 7. CDR3 protein: CASSVGTSGKFNEQFF. The DNA for the CDR3 is TGTGCCAGCAGTGTTGGGACTAGCGGGAAGTTTAATGAGCAGTTCTTC.

This clone was observed a handful of times. This chain links TRBV5-5 with TRBJ2-7, with D perhaps matching TRBD1 (6 bases). Looked up from germline, CDR1 is SGHKS and CDR2 is YYEKEE (reference sequence). The CDR3 has 16 residues. The V gene lost 0 bases and the J gene lost 2 bases, with 15 bases spanning the gap. CDR3 residues: CASSLEGLGAAYEQYF. The CDR3 region has the DNA TGTGCCAGCAGCTTGGAGGGGTTGGGGGCCGCCTACGAGCAGTACTTC.

The chain employs TRBV27 and TRBJ2-1; 13 bases match TRBD2. V shed 9 bases and J 2 bases; nucleotides not matched to a gene: 7. The CDR3 length is 16 residues. Germline V lookup: CDR1 MNHEY, CDR2 SMNVEV (reference sequence). The CDR3 DNA follows: TGTGCCAGTCCCGGACTAGCGGGGGACACCTACAATGAGCAGTTCTTC. Its protein is CASPGLAGDTYNEQFF.

The chain joins TRBV28 to TRBJ1-1, with TRBD1 matching over 10 bases. CDR3 length equals 14 residues. V was pared by 6 bases and J by 10 bases, with 11 bases of the junction left unmatched. Germline V CDR1 and CDR2: MDHEN, SYDVKM. The CDR3 bases are TGTGCCAGCAGCTCTACGGGACAGGGGTTTTCAGCTTTCTTT. Encoded protein: CASSSTGQGFSAFF.

This chain connects TRBV30 to TRBJ1-5, with D perhaps matching TRBD1 (5 bases). V lost 5 bases and J 2 bases, leaving 16 bases between the germline ends. The germline gives CDR1 GTSNPN, CDR2 SVGIG (reference sequence). CDR3 length: 15 residues. DNA of the CDR3: TGTGCCTGGGACAGCGGGCACGGGGGCAATCAGCCCCAGCATTTT. This codes for CAWDSGHGGNQPQHF.

This chain joins TRBV25-1 and TRBJ1-1, with D perhaps TRBD1 (5 bases). Deletions cut 4 bases from V and 0 bases from J, with 18 bases between. Germline V gene lookup returns CDR1 MGHDK and CDR2 SYGVNS. This CDR3 region has 17 residues. The CDR3: CASSAHHDSFVNTEAFF. The CDR3 DNA follows: TGTGCCAGCAGTGCACATCATGACAGCTTCGTGAACACTGAAGCTTTCTTT.

The V call is TRBV5-1, the J call TRBJ2-3; 14 bases are shared with TRBD2. The CDR3 runs to 16 residues. Germline V gene sequence: CDR1 SGHRS, CDR2 YFSETQ. Unmatched junction bases numbered 3, after V lost 0 bases and J lost 6 bases. DNA of the CDR3: TGCGCCAGCAGCTTGGGGGGACTAGCGGGAGATGATACGCAGTATTTT. It is translated as CASSLGGLAGDDTQYF.